These 8 T cell receptor beta chains were all obtained from the same sample, sequenced in a study of blood T cell repertoires in COVID-19. Sequencing was performed with immunoSEQ multiplex PCR; in TCRdb, only in-frame clones are kept and a portion is missing. The table shows about 320,000 clones, with roughly 85% occurring only once. The material sequenced was PBMCs or T cells enriched from blood (not recorded which). All receptors come from a woman aged 25-40 years who had recovered from COVID-19.

The V and J genes are TRBV4-2 and TRBJ1-6; 7 nucleotides match TRBD1. Germline V gives CDR1 LGHNA, CDR2 YNFKEQ. The CDR3 is 15 residues long. V was pared by 6 bases and J by 9 bases, with 11 bases of the junction left unmatched. The CDR3, as DNA: TGTGCCAGCAGTTCGAGAGGGGGCCTCGGTTCACCCCTCCACTTT. It encodes CASSSRGGLGSPLHF.

This clone was detected once. The chain has TRBV5-1 and TRBJ1-2, with D tentatively TRBD1 (5 bases). CDR1 and CDR2 from the germline V gene are SGHRS and YFSETQ. CDR3 length: 13 residues. V was cut by 0 bases and J by 5 bases, with 8 bases left in between. Written as DNA, the CDR3 is TGCGCCAGCAGCTTGGAAACAGGTTATGGCTACACCTTC. Translating gives CASSLETGYGYTF.

The genes are TRBV27 and TRBJ2-5; TRBD2 might be the D (5 bases). Germline V lookup: CDR1 MNHEY, CDR2 SMNVEV (reference sequence). V was cut by 1 base and J by 5 bases, with 8 bases left in between. The CDR3 length is 13 residues. The CDR3 DNA sequence: TGTGCCAGCAGTTTATTTGGGGAGGAGACCCAGTACTTC. Its protein product is CASSLFGEETQYF.

The V and J genes are TRBV3-1 (or the pseudogene TRBV3-2) and TRBJ2-7; possibly TRBD2 for D (5 bases). Per germline, CDR1 LGHDT and CDR2 YNNKEL (reference sequence). The CDR3 runs to 16 residues. The V end lost 3 bases, the J end lost 2 bases, and 17 bases lay between the germline ends. The CDR3 DNA follows: TGTGCCAGCAGCCACCGATTTAGCGCACAACCCTACGAGCAGTACTTC. Encoded protein: CASSHRFSAQPYEQYF.

The gene calls are TRBV6-6 and TRBJ1-3; tentative D call: TRBD1 (6 bases). The germline gives CDR1 MNHNY, CDR2 SVGAGI (reference sequence). Trimming stripped 2 bases from V and 2 bases from J, with 10 bases between. CDR3 length: 15 residues. The DNA of the CDR3 is TGTGCCAGCAGTTACAGTGCAGGGGCTGGAAACACCATATATTTT. Translating gives CASSYSAGAGNTIYF.

This clone was found a few times. The chain links TRBV6-2 or TRBV6-3 to TRBJ1-5; TRBD1 matches at 8 bases. The germline V gene has CDR1 MNHEY and CDR2 SVGEGT. The CDR3 runs to 13 residues. The J segment lost 4 bases and the V segment lost 6 bases, leaving 2 bases of the junction unmatched. CDR3 amino acids: CASSRTGNQPQHF. The CDR3 DNA reads TGTGCCAGCAGCAGGACAGGGAATCAGCCCCAGCATTTT.

The chain is built from TRBV2 and TRBJ1-2, with a weak D call TRBD1 (6 bases). CDR3 size: 16 residues. Germline CDR1 reads SNHLY; CDR2 reads FYNNEI. V gave up 4 bases and J gave up 4 bases, with 19 bases separating them. The CDR3 protein is CASSGGDRRYGYGYTF. The CDR3 nucleotides are TGTGCCAGCAGTGGGGGAGACAGGAGGTATGGCTATGGCTACACCTTC. The complete variable domain, with remaining parts taken from reference TRBV2 and TRBJ1-2, reads EPEVTQTPSHQVTQMGQEVILRCVPISNHLYFYWYRQILGQKVEFLVSFYNNEISEKSEIFDDQFSVERPDGSNFTLKIRSTKLEDSAMYFCASSGGDRRYGYGYTFGSGTRLTVV.

Written as DNA, the CDR3 is TGTGCCACTTCGTACTCCTACGAGCAGTACTTC. This gives the protein CATSYSYEQYF. The rearrangement joins TRBV2 to TRBJ2-7, with D uncertain. Trimming pared 10 bases from V and 0 bases from J, leaving 7 bases between. CDR3 length equals 11 residues. From germline, CDR1 is SNHLY and CDR2 FYNNEI.